This T cell receptor (beta chain) was recovered during a study of response to subunit inactivated influenza vaccine. TCRdb re-called the RT-PCR reads with MiXCR, one entry per CDR3 protein. In the table there are more than 400,000 distinct CDR3 sequences, 10% to 11% of which are singletons. Of note for this clonotype: Antigen unknown.

The germline gives CDR1 SGHAT, CDR2 FQNNGV. The CDR3 is 15 residues long. With 0 bases removed from V and 2 bases from J, the gap between germline ends came to 11 bases. Regarding the study as a whole: Authors suggested each seasonal flu vaccination may recruit only limited numbers of new T cells.

This chain links TRBV11-2 with TRBJ2-7; D may be TRBD1 (5 bases). The sequence derives from a man aged 50-60 years who received an inactivated influenza vaccine. The sequencing used PBMCs from blood, collected roughly 48 days after vaccination. The CDR3 sequence is CASSLDTRATYEQYF. The DNA of the CDR3 is TGTGCCAGCAGCTTAGATACCAGGGCCACCTACGAGCAGTACTTC.